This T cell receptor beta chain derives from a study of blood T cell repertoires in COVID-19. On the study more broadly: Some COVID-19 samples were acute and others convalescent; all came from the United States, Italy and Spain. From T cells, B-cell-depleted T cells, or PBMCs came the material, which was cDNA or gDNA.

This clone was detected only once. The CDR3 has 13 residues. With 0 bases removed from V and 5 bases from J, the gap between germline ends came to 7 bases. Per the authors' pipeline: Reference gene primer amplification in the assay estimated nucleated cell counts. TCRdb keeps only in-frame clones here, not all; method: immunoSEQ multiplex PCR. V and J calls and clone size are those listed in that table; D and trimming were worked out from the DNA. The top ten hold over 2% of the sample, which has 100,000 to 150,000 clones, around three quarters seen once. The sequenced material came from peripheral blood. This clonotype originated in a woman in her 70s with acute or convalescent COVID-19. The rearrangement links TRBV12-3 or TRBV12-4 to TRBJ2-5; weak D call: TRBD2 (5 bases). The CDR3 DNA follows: TGTGCCAGCAGTTTAGCTCGGGATGAGACCCAGTACTTC. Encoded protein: CASSLARDETQYF.